Below, 21 T cell receptor beta chains from the same sample are listed, as sequenced in a study of technical replicates of blood from several donors. Profiling relied on immunoSEQ multiplex PCR, and the TCRdb table lists in-frame clones only, not all of them. The repertoire holds roughly 100,000 clones, about 95% seen once, with 0.36% in the top ten. Sequencing was performed on T cells isolated from PBMCs. The receptors were gathered from a human donor in good health.

This chain connects TRBV7-9 to TRBJ2-5; D gene unclear. Trimming shortened V by 2 bases and J by 5 bases, and 3 bases separated the two germline ends. The CDR3 runs 11 residues. Germline loops: CDR1 SEHNR, CDR2 FQNEAQ (reference sequence). CDR3: CASSLLETQYF. As DNA, the CDR3 is TGTGCCAGCAGCTTACTGGAGACCCAGTACTTC.

The chain carries TRBV30 and TRBJ2-1; 13 nucleotides match TRBD2. Germline V lookup: CDR1 GTSNPN, CDR2 SVGIG (reference sequence). The V gene end was trimmed by 0 bases and the J gene end by 9 bases; junction bases not matched to a gene: 2. This CDR3 is built from 14 residues. CDR3 bases: TGTGCCTGGAGTGTGGGACTAGCGGGAACTGAGCAGTTCTTC. Translation gives CAWSVGLAGTEQFF.

The chain carries TRBV2 and TRBJ1-1; no reliable D call. CDR3 size: 13 residues. The germline V gene encodes CDR1 SNHLY and CDR2 FYNNEI. Trimming shortened V by 4 bases and J by 6 bases, and 12 bases separated the two germline ends. Here the CDR3 reads CASSVEGIAEAFF. CDR3 sequence (DNA): TGTGCCAGCAGTGTGGAGGGTATCGCTGAAGCTTTCTTT.

For the CDR3, the DNA is TGCAGCGTTGCCAGTTTCGCCCAAGAGACCCAGTACTTC. Translation: CSVASFAQETQYF. The chain carries TRBV29-1 and TRBJ2-5, with D hard to call. Trimming cost V 4 bases and J 1 base, with 10 bases left between them. The CDR3 runs 13 residues. Per germline, CDR1 SQVTM and CDR2 ANQGSEA.

V gene TRBV5-1 combines with J gene TRBJ2-1; 7 nucleotides align to TRBD2. The CDR3 contains 15 residues. With V trimmed by 8 bases and J by 0 bases, 8 bases remained unmatched. Germline V gene sequence: CDR1 SGHRS, CDR2 YFSETQ. CDR3 sequence reads: CASSAGVGSYNEQFF. CDR3 coding DNA: TGCGCCAGTTCGGCGGGAGTCGGCTCCTACAATGAGCAGTTCTTC. The full variable domain, with the rest looked up from reference TRBV5-1 and TRBJ2-1, is KAGVTQTPRYLIKTRGQQVTLSCSPISGHRSVSWYQQTPGQGLQFLFEYFSETQRNKGNFPGRFSGRQFSNSRSEMNVSTLELGDSALYLCASSAGVGSYNEQFFGPGTRLTVL.

This chain joins TRBV30 and TRBJ2-1; 11 nucleotides line up with TRBD1. Germline V gene data show CDR1 as GTSNPN and CDR2 as SVGIG (reference sequence). The ends lost 8 bases at V and 8 bases at J; junction bases unmatched: 11. The length of the CDR3 is 14 residues. The DNA of the CDR3 is TGTGCCGGGTGCCGGGACAGGGGGTTGCATGAGCAGTTCTTC. This gives the protein CAGCRDRGLHEQFF.

The sample holds a few counts of this clone. J is TRBJ2-7 and V is TRBV6-5; possible D gene TRBD2, 5 bases. The V gene lost 0 bases and the J gene lost 7 bases, with 13 bases spanning the gap. The CDR3 totals 14 residues. Germline CDR1 is MNHEY and CDR2 is SVGAGI. DNA of the CDR3: TGTGCCAGCAGTTACTCGATGGGCGGCGGGGAGCAGTACTTC. The encoded protein is CASSYSMGGGEQYF.

The chain carries TRBV9 and TRBJ2-7, with a tentative D call TRBD2 (6 bases). The CDR3 is made up of 14 amino acids. Germline CDR1 SGDLS, CDR2 YYNGEE. Trimming took 4 bases from V and 2 from J, leaving 13 bases between them. The CDR3 nucleotides are TGTGCCAGCAGCAGTGGATTAGCGGCCTACGAGCAGTACTTC. Amino acids: CASSSGLAAYEQYF.

The rearrangement uses TRBV19 and TRBJ1-1; D uncertain. The CDR3 extends over 14 amino acids. The germline CDR1 and CDR2 sequences are LNHDA and SQIVND (reference sequence). Trimming pared 3 bases from V and 2 bases from J, leaving 10 bases between. CDR3 residues: CASSIRRSNTEAFF. CDR3 DNA: TGTGCCAGTAGTATCAGGAGGTCAAACACTGAAGCTTTCTTT.

In DNA, the CDR3 is TGTGCCAGCAGTGTGACAGGGGCCGGCACTGAAGCTTTCTTT. Translated: CASSVTGAGTEAFF. The chain joins TRBV25-1 to TRBJ1-1, with TRBD1 matching over 8 bases. CDR3 length: 14 residues. CDR1 is MGHDK, CDR2 SYGVNS, per germline. The V and J ends lost 4 bases and 4 bases, in that order; junction bases with no gene match: 5.

The V gene is TRBV27, the J gene TRBJ1-2; tentatively, D is TRBD1 (5 bases). With 6 bases removed from V and 6 bases from J, the gap between germline ends came to 23 bases. This CDR3 comprises 16 residues. CDR1 and CDR2 from the germline V gene are MNHEY and SMNVEV (reference sequence). The CDR3 DNA follows: TGTGCCAGCAGGGATAGGGGTCGGGGGATAGAAAATGGCTACACCTTC. This codes for CASRDRGRGIENGYTF.

The rearrangement links TRBV5-1 to TRBJ1-1; 7 bases fit TRBD1. This CDR3 is 14 amino acids long. Unmatched junction bases numbered 5, after V lost 1 base and J lost 5 bases. Germline loops: CDR1 SGHRS, CDR2 YFSETQ. CDR3 bases: TGCGCCAGCAGCTTGAAGACAGGGAGGACTGAAGCTTTCTTT. Protein: CASSLKTGRTEAFF.

This chain joins TRBV30 and TRBJ1-2; maybe TRBD1 (6 bases). V was trimmed by 7 bases and J by 4 bases, leaving 16 bases between them. Per the germline V gene, CDR1 is GTSNPN and CDR2 is SVGIG (reference sequence). This CDR3 region has 13 residues. CDR3 nucleotide sequence: TGTGCCTTTCCGCAGGGGATTGGCTATGGCTACACCTTC. Protein sequence: CAFPQGIGYGYTF.

V is TRBV7-3 and J is TRBJ1-1; a weak D match, TRBD1 (6 bases). CDR3 size: 13 residues. The V gene lost 5 bases and the J gene lost 9 bases, with 16 bases spanning the gap. Germline CDR1 is SGHTA and CDR2 is FQGTGA. The CDR3: CASSGEGGRKAFF. In DNA form, the CDR3 reads TGTGCCAGCAGCGGGGAGGGGGGCCGCAAAGCTTTCTTT.

This sequence joins TRBV18 and TRBJ1-1; D not resolved. Germline CDR1 and CDR2: KGHSH and LQKENI. The CDR3 runs 14 residues. V dropped 7 bases and J dropped 5 bases, with 17 bases sitting between them. The CDR3 loop is CASCPGEVRTEAFF. CDR3 coding DNA: TGTGCCAGCTGTCCCGGGGAGGTACGGACTGAAGCTTTCTTT.

The CDR3, as DNA: TGTGCCAGCATCGCCGGGAACACTGAAGCTTTCTTT. Amino acid sequence: CASIAGNTEAFF. V and J are TRBV27 and TRBJ1-1; D is uncertain. CDR3 length: 12 residues. CDR1 and CDR2 from the germline V gene are MNHEY and SMNVEV (reference sequence). Between the trimmed V and J ends, which lost 7 bases and 1 base, there was a span of 7 bases.

The chain is built from TRBV7-9 and TRBJ1-1; 8 nucleotides align to TRBD1. Germline V lookup: CDR1 SEHNR, CDR2 FQNEAQ (reference sequence). The V gene end was trimmed by 6 bases and the J gene end by 4 bases; junction bases not matched to a gene: 4. This CDR3 has 13 amino acids. CDR3 DNA: TGTGCCAGCAGTTATGGACAGGGCACTGAAGCTTTCTTT. Protein: CASSYGQGTEAFF.

The chain is built from TRBV9 and TRBJ2-1; a weak D match, TRBD1 (5 bases). The CDR3 runs to 14 residues. Germline loops: CDR1 SGDLS, CDR2 YYNGEE. Between the trimmed V and J ends, which lost 4 bases and 5 bases, there was a span of 13 bases. The CDR3 loop is CASSLIDSHNEQFF. Written as DNA, the CDR3 is TGTGCCAGCAGCCTCATAGACAGCCACAATGAGCAGTTCTTC.

The chain couples TRBV27 to TRBJ1-3; D is possibly TRBD1 (5 bases). Trimming removed 2 bases at V and 0 bases at J, with 5 bases between. The CDR3 is 14 amino acids. CDR1 is MNHEY, CDR2 SMNVEV, per germline (reference sequence). In nucleotides, the CDR3 is TGTGCCAGCAGTTTAAGGGGCTCTGGAAACACCATATATTTT. The encoded protein is CASSLRGSGNTIYF.

This chain joins TRBV28 and TRBJ2-2, with 12 bases lining up with TRBD2. CDR1 and CDR2 (germline): MDHEN, SYDVKM. V lost 5 bases to trimming and J lost 6 bases; unmatched junction nucleotides: 7. The CDR3 consists of 16 residues. DNA of the CDR3: TGTGCCAGCAGTCCCCTACTAGCGGGAGGCCCCGGGGAGCTGTTTTTT. It yields the protein CASSPLLAGGPGELFF.

The chain combines TRBV10-1 with TRBJ2-3; the match to TRBD1 covers 9 bases. This CDR3 region has 14 residues. CDR1 is WNHNN and CDR2 is SYGVQD in the germline V gene (reference sequence). V gave up 7 bases and J gave up 3 bases; unmatched junction bases: 5. CDR3 sequence: CASNRGRCTDTQYF. For the CDR3, the DNA is TGCGCCAGCAACAGGGGGCGCTGTACAGATACGCAGTATTTT.